One T cell receptor beta chain is described in this entry. TCRdb reprocessed the 5' RACE reads via MiXCR and lists one record per CDR3 protein. The sample comprises around 500,000 distinct CDR3 sequences, roughly 20% of which are singletons, and 9% to 15% rests with the top ten. The data were taken from a study of T-cell memory formation after mild COVID-19. About the study: For the most part, TCR clusters were specific to one donor.

The J segment lost 2 bases and the V segment lost 8 bases, leaving 12 bases of the junction unmatched. Germline CDR1 is MDHEN and CDR2 is SYDVKM. The CDR3 is 16 residues long. The chain links TRBV28 to TRBJ1-5, with TRBD1 identical over 7 bases. This TCR was recovered from an adult woman who had mild COVID-19 (a few samples of this study predate the infection). Cell type and time point are not known. What was sequenced was PBMCs or a T cell subset sorted from them (not recorded which). CDR3 sequence: CASSLQGQGGNQPQHF. Written as DNA, the CDR3 is TGTGCCAGCTCTTTACAGGGGCAGGGAGGCAATCAGCCCCAGCATTTT. The full variable domain, rest sourced from reference TRBV28 and TRBJ1-5, is DVKVTQSSRYLVKRTGEKVFLECVQDMDHENMFWYRQDPGLGLRLIYFSYDVKMKEKGDIPEGYSVSREKKERFSLILESASTNQTSMYLCASSLQGQGGNQPQHFGDGTRLSIL.